Sequencing of this T cell receptor beta chain was carried out in a study of cytomegalovirus exposure and HLA in healthy donors. The CDR3 spans 14 residues. The germline gives CDR1 SQVTM, CDR2 ANQGSEA. V dropped 1 base and J dropped 3; count of bases not matched to a gene: 5. Healthy people donating bone marrow made up the donors. Though nominally healthy at sampling, donors likely had unrecorded immune exposures. Study results and limitations: As a later analysis showed, a missense DCLRE1C variant was linked to trimming of TCR beta V- and J-genes. Earlier analysis found most TCR beta V segments productive about 87% or about 30% of the time.

PCR used 60 Vbeta primers and 13 Jbeta primers. Here immunoSEQ multiplex PCR was the method, and the copy in TCRdb shows in-frame clones only, minus some. The sample comprises about 160,000 clones, more than 80% of which are singletons, and around 6.7% rests with the top ten. The count of this clone is one. No antigen is known for it. The genes are TRBV29-1 and TRBJ1-1, with TRBD1 matching 7 bases. The sample was PBMCs. This TCR was recovered from a woman aged 25 to 39 in good health and CMV-seropositive. CDR3 DNA: TGCAGCGTTGAAGTGGGGACAGATTACACTGAAGCTTTCTTT. The encoded protein is CSVEVGTDYTEAFF.